Reported below is one T cell receptor (beta chain). In the original processing: Quantification of nucleated cells was approximated via reference gene primer amplification. Repertoires were generated with immunoSEQ multiplex PCR, while TCRdb's copy carries only in-frame clones and drops some. The V and J calls and clone size are taken from that table; D and trimming were inferred from the DNA. The sample gives over 200,000 clones, roughly 87% of which show up once; 1.9% is in the top ten. This sample was included in a study of blood T cell repertoires in COVID-19. As for the study in general: Sites in the United States, Italy and Spain provided acute and convalescent COVID-19 samples. PBMCs, B-cell-depleted T cells, or T cells provided the cDNA or gDNA that made up the material.

Sequenced material: peripheral blood. The source of this sequence is a man aged 35 to 55 with active or convalescent COVID-19.

The CDR3 bases are TGTGCCAGCAAATCGCGCAAGTCCAACACCATATATTTT. This codes for CASKSRKSNTIYF. This sequence joins TRBV28 and TRBJ1-3; D call uncertain. Germline V gene lookup returns CDR1 MDHEN and CDR2 SYDVKM. The CDR3 length is 13 residues. The V end lost 7 bases, the J end lost 7 bases, and 14 bases lay between the germline ends. The full variable domain, rest sourced from reference TRBV28 and TRBJ1-3, is DVKVTQSSRYLVKRTGEKVFLECVQDMDHENMFWYRQDPGLGLRLIYFSYDVKMKEKGDIPEGYSVSREKKERFSLILESASTNQTSMYLCASKSRKSNTIYFGEGSWLTVV.